A selection of T cell receptor beta chains follows, all from one sample in a study of blood T cell repertoires in COVID-19. Some clones are missing from TCRdb's copy, which holds only in-frame ones; the method was immunoSEQ multiplex PCR. The data contain 150,000 or so clones, about nine tenths of them singletons. Sequencing was carried out using peripheral blood. These receptors all come from a woman aged 70 to 79 with COVID-19, enrolled during active disease. The CDR3 runs from the conserved cysteine through the conserved F or W. D genes are given only for firm matches. Size is omitted from some rows. Given values are once, few, many or a class for expanded clones.

d_gene	len	v_gene	j_gene	abundance	CDR3nt	CDR3aa
.	13	TRBV27	TRBJ1-2	few	TGTGCCAGCAGTTTACTAGCCGGCTCTGGCTACACCTTC	CASSLLAGSGYTF
.	16	TRBV10-3	TRBJ1-4	.	TGTGCCATCAGTGACGGATTCTGGGGGGCTAATGAAAAACTGTTTTTT	CAISDGFWGANEKLFF
.	13	TRBV5-4	TRBJ1-2	.	TGTGCCAGCAGCCAACAGGGCCTGGAGGGCTACACCTTC	CASSQQGLEGYTF
.	18	TRBV7-9	TRBJ2-3	.	TGTGCCAGCAGCTTAGCGCCAGGACAGAATCCTAGCACAGATACGCAGTATTTT	CASSLAPGQNPSTDTQYF
.	16	TRBV28	TRBJ1-2	.	TGTGCCAGCAGCGTCCATGGGAGAGTAACGCGCTATGGCTACACCTTC	CASSVHGRVTRYGYTF
TRBD1	14	TRBV20-1	TRBJ1-1	.	TGCAGTGCTAGTCGGGGGACAGCGAACACTGAAGCTTTCTTT	CSASRGTANTEAFF
TRBD1	17	TRBV18	TRBJ1-6	.	TGTGCCAGCTCACCATTGCGTGACAGGGGAAAGGGTTCACCCCTCCACTTT	CASSPLRDRGKGSPLHF
TRBD1	13	TRBV29-1	TRBJ1-2	.	TGCAGCGGACGGGACAGGGGCAACGGTGGCTACACCTTC	CSGRDRGNGGYTF
.	15	TRBV19	TRBJ2-5	.	TGTGCCAGTAGTGGGAGGGGGGGCCGCCAAGAGACCCAGTACTTC	CASSGRGGRQETQYF
TRBD1	16	TRBV3-1/TRBV3-2	TRBJ1-2	once	TGTGCCAGCAGCCAAATATTCGGGACAGGGGGCTATGGCTACACCTTC	CASSQIFGTGGYGYTF
TRBD2	18	TRBV30	TRBJ2-7	once	TGTGCCTGGAGTGTACTCCTACCCCCTAGCGGTACTTTCTACGAGCAGTACTTC	CAWSVLLPPSGTFYEQYF
TRBD1	16	TRBV7-8	TRBJ1-1	.	TGTGCCAGCAGCTTACAGGGGGCTTTGTCGGTCGCTGAAGCTTTCTTT	CASSLQGALSVAEAFF
TRBD1	15	TRBV19	TRBJ1-2	.	TGTGCCAGTAGTTTCTCCGGGACAGCGTCCTATGGCTACACCTTC	CASSFSGTASYGYTF
.	13	TRBV4-1	TRBJ1-1	once	TGCGCCAGCAGCCGGGGGGTCAGCACTGAAGCTTTCTTT	CASSRGVSTEAFF
TRBD2	20	TRBV7-8	TRBJ2-5	.	TGTGCCAGCAGCTCCCCCCTAGCGGGGGGCCGAAACAGGTACCAAGAGACCCAGTACTTC	CASSSPLAGGRNRYQETQYF
.	13	TRBV18	TRBJ2-5	.	TGTGCCAGCTCAAGCGGGTACCAAGAGACCCAGTACTTC	CASSSGYQETQYF